A selection of T cell receptor beta chains follows, all from one sample in a study of shared T cell receptors in the human thymus. Profiled with immunoSEQ multiplex PCR; TCRdb holds only in-frame clones, not every one. The sample lists about 660,000 clones, around 87% occurring once. The same sample was also studied in work on human thymus T cells.

Sequencing was performed on thymocytes. The receptors come from a boy under two years old with a congenital heart defect. Both conserved end residues are part of each CDR3. Fields, in order: J gene, D gene, V gene, clone size, CDR3 DNA, CDR3 protein. The D gene is left open where the match is weak. Not all rows give a size; the values are once, few, many and, for expanded clones, a class.

>TRBJ2-7|TRBD1|TRBV6-1|NA
TGTGCCAGCAGCCAGGGACAGGGCCTCTCCTACGAGCAGTACTTC
CASSQGQGLSYEQYF
>TRBJ2-1|NA|TRBV7-9|once
TGTGCCAGCAGCTTTGGGCTTACGCGCTACAATGAGCAGTTCTTC
CASSFGLTRYNEQFF
>TRBJ2-5|TRBD2|TRBV28|NA
TGTGCCAGCTCAGCGGGAGGGATGGAGACCCAGTACTTC
CASSAGGMETQYF
>TRBJ2-5|NA|TRBV20-1|NA
TGCAGGACAGACCAAGAGACCCAGTACTTC
CRTDQETQYF
>TRBJ2-4|NA|TRBV5-6|few
TGTGCCAGCAGCACCTCACAGGGCGCCAAAAACATTCAGTACTTC
CASSTSQGAKNIQYF
>TRBJ2-7|NA|TRBV20-1|once
TGCAGTGCGCTGACCGCGGGGGAGCAGTACTTC
CSALTAGEQYF
>TRBJ2-1|TRBD2|TRBV7-2|NA
TGTGCCAGCAGCTTACGCCCGACTAGCGGGAGGACTTTTAACAATGAGCAGTTCTTC
CASSLRPTSGRTFNNEQFF
>TRBJ1-2|NA|TRBV5-6|NA
TGTGCCAGCGCCAGGGGAAGGGGTGTGGAGGGCTACACCTTC
CASARGRGVEGYTF
>TRBJ1-1|TRBD1|TRBV7-9|NA
TGTGCCAGCAGCTTAGGGGACGGAATCGGGACAGGGGTATACACTGAAGCTTTCTTT
CASSLGDGIGTGVYTEAFF
>TRBJ2-3|NA|TRBV4-3|NA
TGCGCCAGCAGCCAATCCAGGGCGGGCACAGATACGCAGTATTTT
CASSQSRAGTDTQYF
>TRBJ2-5|NA|TRBV7-9|NA
TGTGCCAGCAGCTTTCAGGGGCAGGAGACCCAGTACTTC
CASSFQGQETQYF
>TRBJ2-5|TRBD1|TRBV29-1|NA
TGCAGCACCAGTACAGGGGCCCTGGAAGAGACCCAGTACTTC
CSTSTGALEETQYF
>TRBJ2-1|TRBD2|TRBV7-2|NA
TGTGCCAGCAGCCCCAGACTAGCGGGAGGGTTCAATGAGCAGTTCTTC
CASSPRLAGGFNEQFF
>TRBJ1-1|TRBD1|TRBV19|NA
TGTGCCAGTAGTATTGACAGGGGCACTGAAGCTTTCTTT
CASSIDRGTEAFF
>TRBJ2-2|TRBD1|TRBV10-1|NA
TGCGCCAGCAGTGATCCCCCGGACAGGGAGTCGGGCGGGGAGCTGTTTTTT
CASSDPPDRESGGELFF
>TRBJ1-2|TRBD1|TRBV15|NA
TGTGCCACCAGCAGAGATAAGGGGGCCTCTGGCTACACCTTC
CATSRDKGASGYTF
>TRBJ2-3|TRBD2|TRBV7-6|NA
TGTGCCAGCAGCCGTAAAGCGGGAGTGTTCACAGATACGCAGTATTTT
CASSRKAGVFTDTQYF
>TRBJ1-1|NA|TRBV27|few
TGTGCCAGCAGTTCCCCAGGGCAGGACACTGAAGCTTTCTTT
CASSSPGQDTEAFF
>TRBJ2-2|NA|TRBV10-1|NA
TGCGCCAGCCAGTTGACAGAGAACACCGGGGAGCTGTTTTTT
CASQLTENTGELFF
>TRBJ1-1|NA|TRBV27|NA
TGTGCCAGCAGTTTGTGGTTTGGAGGGGCCCCTAACACTGAAGCTTTCTTT
CASSLWFGGAPNTEAFF
>TRBJ2-7|NA|TRBV18|NA
TGTGCCAGCTCACCACCGATTCAGGCCCCCTACGAGCAGTACTTC
CASSPPIQAPYEQYF
>TRBJ2-5|TRBD2|TRBV28|NA
TGTGCCAGCATCGAGGGAGGGGCGCAAGAGACCCAGTACTTC
CASIEGGAQETQYF
>TRBJ1-1|TRBD1|TRBV19|NA
TGTGCCAGTAGTACACAGACAGGGTGGACTGAAGCTTTCTTT
CASSTQTGWTEAFF
>TRBJ2-7|NA|TRBV7-2|once
TGTGCCAGCAGCCAAGCTGATACAGCTATCTCCTACGAGCAGTACTTC
CASSQADTAISYEQYF
>TRBJ2-3|TRBD2|TRBV6-4|NA
TGTGCCAGCCCAGCGGGAGGGCCAGATACGCAGTATTTT
CASPAGGPDTQYF
>TRBJ2-5|NA|TRBV14|NA
TGTGCCAGCAGCCAGGTACGACAGAATCAAGAGACCCAGTACTTC
CASSQVRQNQETQYF
>TRBJ1-3|NA|TRBV19|NA
TGTGCCAGTAGTCAAGGCCCGGACTTCGGGGGAAACACCATATATTTT
CASSQGPDFGGNTIYF
>TRBJ2-5|NA|TRBV1|NA
TGCACCAGCAGCCAAGATCAGCACGGGAGGGCGGCTAGCGGGAGAGGGGAGACCCAGTACTTC
CTSSQDQHGRAASGRGETQYF
>TRBJ1-4|NA|TRBV29-1|NA
TGCAGCGTTGACACGGGGGAAAAACTGTTTTTT
CSVDTGEKLFF
>TRBJ1-3|TRBD1|TRBV10-1|NA
TGCGCCAGCAGTGAGTCCTTGAACGGGACAGAAGACACCATATATTTT
CASSESLNGTEDTIYF
>TRBJ2-7|TRBD2|TRBV27|few
TGTGCCAGCAGGGGCGGGAGGCCTTCCTACGAGCAGTACTTC
CASRGGRPSYEQYF
>TRBJ2-2|TRBD2|TRBV2|once
TGTGCCAGCAGTGGGGGAGGGCCGCACACCGGGGAGCTGTTTTTT
CASSGGGPHTGELFF
>TRBJ2-7|NA|TRBV6-1|NA
TGTGCCAGCAGTGCACCGCGGGCAGCGAGCTCCTACGAGCAGTACTTC
CASSAPRAASSYEQYF
>TRBJ2-1|NA|TRBV5-1|NA
TGCGCCAGCAGGGGCGGGGCCACGGGCCCTAATGAGCAGTTCTTC
CASRGGATGPNEQFF
>TRBJ2-7|NA|TRBV7-9|NA
TGTGCCAGCAGCTTACTCCCCTACGAGCAGTACTTC
CASSLLPYEQYF
>TRBJ2-2|NA|TRBV28|NA
TGTGCCAGCAGTTTACGAGAAGACACCGGGGAGCTGTTTTTT
CASSLREDTGELFF
>TRBJ2-1|NA|TRBV29-1|once
TGCAGCGTTGATTGGTCCCCCACTAGGCGCGAACCCGACAATGAGCAGTTCTTC
CSVDWSPTRREPDNEQFF
>TRBJ2-7|NA|TRBV5-8|NA
TGTGCCACCCTGACCCGGACAGTCAACCACTACGAGCAGTACTTC
CATLTRTVNHYEQYF
>TRBJ2-7|NA|TRBV4-2|once
TGTGCCAGCAGCCAACCCCAGGGGACGACCTACGAGCAGTACTTC
CASSQPQGTTYEQYF
>TRBJ1-2|TRBD1|TRBV18|NA
TGTGCCAGCTCACCAACGGGAGAGGGGCAGGGGGCAGGAGGCTACACCTTC
CASSPTGEGQGAGGYTF
>TRBJ2-2|NA|TRBV30|once
TGTGCCTGGAGTGTAGGTGAGGGAGGAATCGGGGAGCTGTTTTTT
CAWSVGEGGIGELFF
>TRBJ2-1|TRBD2|TRBV14|NA
TGTGCCAGCAGCCGTAGCGGGATATCCAGCGATGAGCAGTTCTTC
CASSRSGISSDEQFF
>TRBJ2-1|NA|TRBV6-4|NA
TGTGCCAGCAGTGACTCCTTAGTGGGCGGGGCTAGCAGGCTCAATGAGCAGTTCTTC
CASSDSLVGGASRLNEQFF
>TRBJ2-2|TRBD1|TRBV4-3|few
TGCGCCAGCAGCCAAGATCGCAGGGGGACCGGGGAGCTGTTTTTT
CASSQDRRGTGELFF
>TRBJ1-3|NA|TRBV7-6|NA
TGTGCCAGCAGCCCATGGGTGGCCGGGAACACCATATATTTT
CASSPWVAGNTIYF
>TRBJ2-7|TRBD2|TRBV11-3|NA
TGTGCCAGCAGTCCAGCGGGGGGGTACGAGCAGTACTTC
CASSPAGGYEQYF
>TRBJ2-7|TRBD2|TRBV27|NA
TGTGCCAGCAGTTTATCAGCGGGAGGACACGAGCAGTACTTC
CASSLSAGGHEQYF
>TRBJ2-5|NA|TRBV10-3|NA
TGTGCCATCGGGGGGGCCCAAGAGACCCAGTACTTC
CAIGGAQETQYF
>TRBJ1-2|TRBD1|TRBV18|NA
TGTGCCAGCTCACCACCGGGACAGGGAAGAGAGTTCGCCGGAGGCTACACCTTC
CASSPPGQGREFAGGYTF
>TRBJ1-2|NA|TRBV10-3|NA
TGTGCCATCAGTGGGACAGAGCTCTATGGCTACACCTTC
CAISGTELYGYTF
>TRBJ2-3|TRBD2|TRBV9|NA
TGTGCCAGCAGCGCGAAGCGGGAGGACGTAGATACGCAGTATTTT
CASSAKREDVDTQYF
>TRBJ1-2|TRBD1|TRBV30|NA
TGTGCCTCCGAGGGGGACAGGGGGCGTCGCGAGTCCGGTTCGGGTGGCTACACCTTC
CASEGDRGRRESGSGGYTF